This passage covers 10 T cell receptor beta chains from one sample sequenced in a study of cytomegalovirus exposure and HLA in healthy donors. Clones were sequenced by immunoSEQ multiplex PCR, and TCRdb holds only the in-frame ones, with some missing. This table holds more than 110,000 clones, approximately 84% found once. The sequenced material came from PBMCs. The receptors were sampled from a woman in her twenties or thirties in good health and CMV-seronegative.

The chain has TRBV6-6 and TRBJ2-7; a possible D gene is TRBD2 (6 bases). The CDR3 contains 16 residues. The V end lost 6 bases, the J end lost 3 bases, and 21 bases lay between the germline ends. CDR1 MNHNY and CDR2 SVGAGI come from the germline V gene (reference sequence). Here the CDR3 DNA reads TGTGCCAGCAGCGGCCGCGGGACGGGCAGTTACTACGAGCAGTACTTC. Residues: CASSGRGTGSYYEQYF.

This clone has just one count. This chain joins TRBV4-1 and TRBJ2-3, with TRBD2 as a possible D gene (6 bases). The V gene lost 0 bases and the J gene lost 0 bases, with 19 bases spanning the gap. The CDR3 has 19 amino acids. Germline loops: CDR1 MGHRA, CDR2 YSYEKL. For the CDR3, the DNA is TGCGCCAGCAGCCAAGATATCCCCCTTATCGGGGGAAGCACAGATACGCAGTATTTT. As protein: CASSQDIPLIGGSTDTQYF.

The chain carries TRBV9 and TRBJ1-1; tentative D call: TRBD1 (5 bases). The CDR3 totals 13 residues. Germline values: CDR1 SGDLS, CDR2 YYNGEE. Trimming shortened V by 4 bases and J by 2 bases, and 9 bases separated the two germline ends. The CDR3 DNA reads TGTGCCAGCAGCAGGGGTTATAACACTGAAGCTTTCTTT. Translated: CASSRGYNTEAFF. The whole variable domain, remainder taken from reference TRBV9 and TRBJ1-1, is DSGVTQTPKHLITATGQRVTLRCSPRSGDLSVYWYQQSLDQGLQFLIQYYNGEERAKGNILERFSAQQFPDLHSELNLSSLELGDSALYFCASSRGYNTEAFFGQGTRLTVV.

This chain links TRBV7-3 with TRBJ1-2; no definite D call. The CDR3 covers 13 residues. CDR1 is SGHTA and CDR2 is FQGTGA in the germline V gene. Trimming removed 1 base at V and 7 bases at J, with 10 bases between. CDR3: CASSLSSNSGYTF. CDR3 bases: TGTGCCAGCAGCTTAAGTTCTAATTCTGGCTACACCTTC. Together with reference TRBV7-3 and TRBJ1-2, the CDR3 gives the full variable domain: GAGVSQTPSNKVTEKGKYVELRCDPISGHTALYWYRQSLGQGPEFLIYFQGTGAADDSGLPNDRFFAVRPEGSVSTLKIQRTERGDSAVYLCASSLSSNSGYTFGSGTRLTVV.

The CDR3 sequence is CASSTTGWGNTIYF. DNA of the CDR3: TGTGCCAGTAGTACGACAGGGTGGGGAAACACCATATATTTT. V is TRBV19 and J is TRBJ1-3; 7 nucleotides agree with TRBD1. The V segment lost 4 bases and the J segment 4 bases; nucleotides outside the gene matches: 4. The CDR3 covers 14 residues. Germline V gene lookup returns CDR1 LNHDA and CDR2 SQIVND (reference sequence). Full variable domain (outside the CDR3, taken from reference TRBV19 and TRBJ1-3): DGGITQSPKYLFRKEGQNVTLSCEQNLNHDAMYWYRQDPGQGLRLIYYSQIVNDFQKGDIAEGYSVSREKKESFPLTVTSAQKNPTAFYLCASSTTGWGNTIYFGEGSWLTVV.

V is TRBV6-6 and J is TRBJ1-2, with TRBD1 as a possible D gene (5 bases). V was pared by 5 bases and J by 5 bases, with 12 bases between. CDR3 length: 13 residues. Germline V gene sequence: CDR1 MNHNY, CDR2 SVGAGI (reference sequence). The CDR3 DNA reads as TGTGCCAGCAGTGTCACCCAGGGATATGGCTACACCTTC. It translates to CASSVTQGYGYTF.

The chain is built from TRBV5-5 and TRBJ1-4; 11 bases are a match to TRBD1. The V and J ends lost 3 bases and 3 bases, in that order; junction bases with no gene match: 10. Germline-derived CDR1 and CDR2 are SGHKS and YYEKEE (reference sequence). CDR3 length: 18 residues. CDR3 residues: CASSSGTGGGTANEKLFF. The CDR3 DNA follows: TGTGCCAGCAGCTCTGGGACAGGGGGTGGGACGGCTAATGAAAAACTGTTTTTT.

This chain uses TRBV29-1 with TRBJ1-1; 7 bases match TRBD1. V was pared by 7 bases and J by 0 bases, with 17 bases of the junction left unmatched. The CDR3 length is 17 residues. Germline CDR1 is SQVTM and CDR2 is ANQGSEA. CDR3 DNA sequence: TGCAGCGCTACCTCAGGGGGTAACAACCGCCTGAACACTGAAGCTTTCTTT. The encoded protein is CSATSGGNNRLNTEAFF.

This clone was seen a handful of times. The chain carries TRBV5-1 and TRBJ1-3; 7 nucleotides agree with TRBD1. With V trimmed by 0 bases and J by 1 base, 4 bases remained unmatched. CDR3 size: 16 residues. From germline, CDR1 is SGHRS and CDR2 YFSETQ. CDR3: CASSLEHRGSGNTIYF. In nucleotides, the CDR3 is TGCGCCAGCAGCTTGGAACACAGGGGTTCTGGAAACACCATATATTTT.

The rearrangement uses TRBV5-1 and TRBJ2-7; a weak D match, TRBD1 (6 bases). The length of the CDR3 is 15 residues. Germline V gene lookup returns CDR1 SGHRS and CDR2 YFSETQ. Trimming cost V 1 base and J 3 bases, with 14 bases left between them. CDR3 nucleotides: TGCGCCAGCAGCTTGTATTTCGGACAGATCTACGAGCAGTACTTC. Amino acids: CASSLYFGQIYEQYF.